These 6 T cell receptor beta chains came from one sample sequenced in a study of blood T cell repertoires in COVID-19. Sequenced by immunoSEQ multiplex PCR; TCRdb stores in-frame clones only, minus some. The table includes over 200,000 clones, 80% to 85% detected once. Specimen: peripheral blood. Every receptor here comes from a man between 45 and 60 years old with active or convalescent COVID-19.

The chain couples TRBV7-2 to TRBJ2-1, with 9 bases that match TRBD2. From germline, CDR1 is SGHTA and CDR2 FQGNSA. Trimming at V came to 3 bases and at J to 10 bases, leaving 10 bases not matched to a gene. The CDR3 runs to 15 residues. DNA of the CDR3: TGTGCCAGCAGCTTCCGCGGCGGGGGGGCCAAGGAGCAGTTCTTC. Its protein is CASSFRGGGAKEQFF.

The gene calls are TRBV7-2 and TRBJ2-4; 7 positions match TRBD1. CDR3 size: 15 residues. V gave up 1 base and J gave up 1 base; unmatched junction bases: 1. Germline V gene lookup returns CDR1 SGHTA and CDR2 FQGNSA. CDR3 sequence: CASSLGQGAKNIQYF. In DNA form, the CDR3 reads TGTGCCAGCAGCTTAGGACAGGGTGCCAAAAACATTCAGTACTTC.

This chain joins TRBV11-2 and TRBJ2-7, with D perhaps matching TRBD1 (6 bases). V was cut by 10 bases and J by 1 base, with 11 bases left in between. Looked up from germline, CDR1 is SGHAT and CDR2 is FQNNGV. The CDR3 spans 12 residues. The CDR3 sequence is CATRDKSYEQYF. The CDR3 DNA is TGTGCCACCCGGGACAAATCCTACGAGCAGTACTTC.

This clone was counted between two and nine times. The chain links TRBV6-6 to TRBJ2-7, with D tentatively TRBD2 (6 bases). The CDR3 has 14 amino acids. V was shortened by 10 bases and J by 5 bases, with 21 bases between the two germline ends. Per germline, CDR1 MNHNY and CDR2 SVGAGI (reference sequence). The DNA of the CDR3 is TGTGCCACCACCCCGCGGGGCAGAACAAACGAGCAGTACTTC. It translates to CATTPRGRTNEQYF.

This chain connects TRBV7-8 to TRBJ2-7, with D unresolved. This CDR3 has 14 residues. Per germline, CDR1 SGHVS and CDR2 FQNEAQ. V lost 1 base and J 2 bases, leaving 9 bases between the germline ends. CDR3 residues: CASSLVALAYEQYF. For the CDR3, the DNA is TGTGCCAGCAGCTTAGTCGCGCTGGCCTACGAGCAGTACTTC.

This sequence joins TRBV7-9 and TRBJ2-2; D might be TRBD2 (5 bases). Germline CDR1 reads SEHNR; CDR2 reads FQNEAQ (reference sequence). The ends were cut back, 2 bases at V and 0 bases at J, with 19 bases in the middle. The CDR3 contains 19 residues. The CDR3 region is CASSLPGNDGFSNTGELFF. The CDR3 DNA sequence: TGTGCCAGCAGCTTACCGGGGAACGACGGCTTTTCGAACACCGGGGAGCTGTTTTTT.